The 22 T cell receptor beta chains below all came from one sample that was sequenced in a study of beta chain features in type 1 diabetes. The study's findings and limits: Moderately but significantly shorter TCRB CDR3s were found in Type 1 diabetes patients in all four CD4+ subsets.

The study reverse transcribed the entire isolated RNA, so it sequenced expressed TCRB transcripts. Method: immunoSEQ multiplex PCR; TCRdb's copy keeps in-frame clones and lacks some. The sample shows 680,000 or so clones, about an eighth of them seen only once. Their cognate antigens are unknown. Sequenced input: naive CD4+ T cells from blood. Every receptor here comes from a man younger than 35 with type 1 diabetes.

The CDR3 loop reads CAWSVQVLGTQYF. The CDR3 bases are TGTGCCTGGAGTGTACAGGTCTTGGGGACGCAGTATTTT. This chain connects TRBV30 to TRBJ2-3; D might be TRBD1 (5 bases). There are 13 residues in the CDR3. V lost 0 bases and J lost 9, with 13 bases in between. The germline V gene encodes CDR1 GTSNPN and CDR2 SVGIG (reference sequence).

J is TRBJ2-1 and V is TRBV18; no clear D. The germline V and J ends were trimmed by 5 bases and 10 bases, with 15 bases remaining between them. The germline V gene encodes CDR1 KGHSH and CDR2 LQKENI. The CDR3 is 13 residues long. CDR3 bases: TGTGCCAGCTCAGGGGTGCAGCCAGACGAGCAGTTCTTC. It specifies CASSGVQPDEQFF.

The rearrangement links TRBV7-8 to TRBJ1-2; D possibly corresponds to TRBD1 (5 bases). V lost 3 bases, J lost 1 base, and 12 bases lay in between. Germline CDR1 reads SGHVS; CDR2 reads FQNEAQ. The length of the CDR3 is 15 residues. As DNA, the CDR3 is TGTGCCAGCAGCTTTCTCGGGGGACTTAACTATGGCTACACCTTC. This gives the protein CASSFLGGLNYGYTF.

This clone showed up just a few times. The V call is TRBV18, the J call TRBJ1-5; TRBD1 might be the D (5 bases). V dropped 5 bases and J dropped 2 bases, with 16 bases sitting between them. Germline CDR1 KGHSH, CDR2 LQKENI. This CDR3 comprises 16 residues. The CDR3: CASSSGTPNGNQPQHF. As DNA, the CDR3 is TGTGCCAGCTCATCCGGGACTCCGAACGGCAATCAGCCCCAGCATTTT.

The sample holds a few counts of this clone. The sample has other DNA sequences that encode this CDR3 too. The genes are TRBV29-1 and TRBJ1-5; maybe TRBD1 (6 bases). V was pared by 5 bases and J by 4 bases, with 9 bases between. Germline values: CDR1 SQVTM, CDR2 ANQGSEA. CDR3 length: 12 residues. CDR3 in DNA: TGCAGCGTTCTACAGGGTAATCAGCCCCAGCATTTT. It encodes CSVLQGNQPQHF.

This clone was seen only a few times. The chain recombines TRBV25-1 with TRBJ1-2; no reliable D call. CDR3 length: 17 residues. V shed 3 bases and J shed 2 bases, with 19 bases lying between them. CDR1 and CDR2 (germline): MGHDK, SYGVNS. The CDR3, as DNA: TGTGCCAGCAGTGACGCTTCGGCTCCGCTGCTCAACTATGGCTACACCTTC. It translates to CASSDASAPLLNYGYTF.

The rearrangement links TRBV11-2 to TRBJ2-5; TRBD2 matches 8 bases. CDR3 size: 18 residues. The germline gives CDR1 SGHAT, CDR2 FQNNGV. With V trimmed by 3 bases and J by 2 bases, 14 bases remained unmatched. CDR3 protein: CASSLRLAGSPVQETQYF. The CDR3 nucleotides read TGTGCCAGCAGCTTGAGGCTAGCGGGTTCCCCCGTACAAGAGACCCAGTACTTC.

There are a few counts of this clone. The same CDR3 arises from other DNA sequences in this sample as well. The chain has TRBV5-1 and TRBJ1-1; D possibly corresponds to TRBD1 (5 bases). Germline V gives CDR1 SGHRS, CDR2 YFSETQ. The V end lost 4 bases, the J end lost 1 base, and 8 bases lay between the germline ends. The CDR3 has 13 amino acids. CDR3 sequence (DNA): TGCGCCAGCAGCACCGGACAGAACACTGAAGCTTTCTTT. Translated, it gives CASSTGQNTEAFF. Looking up the rest from reference TRBV5-1 and TRBJ1-1 gives the full variable domain: KAGVTQTPRYLIKTRGQQVTLSCSPISGHRSVSWYQQTPGQGLQFLFEYFSETQRNKGNFPGRFSGRQFSNSRSEMNVSTLELGDSALYLCASSTGQNTEAFFGQGTRLTVV.

Note on this clone: A read error may produce the germline difference seen at one junction end. The chain links TRBV6-1 to TRBJ2-7; no clear D. The CDR3 has 13 amino acids. CDR1 and CDR2 (germline): MNHNS, SASEGT. The CDR3 nucleotides read TGTGCCATCAGTGAGACCCGAACCTACGAGCAGTACTTC. It specifies CAISETRTYEQYF.

V usage is TRBV5-6 and J usage is TRBJ2-7; D is possibly TRBD1 (6 bases). The germline V gene encodes CDR1 SGHDT and CDR2 YYEEEE. CDR3 length: 11 residues. The ends were cut back, 5 bases at V and 6 bases at J, with 9 bases in the middle. CDR3 sequence (DNA): TGTGCCAGCAGAAAGGACAGCGAGCAGTACTTC. This gives the protein CASRKDSEQYF. The complete variable domain, with remaining parts taken from reference TRBV5-6 and TRBJ2-7, reads DAGVTQSPTHLIKTRGQQVTLRCSPKSGHDTVSWYQQALGQGPQFIFQYYEEEERQRGNFPDRFSGHQFPNYSSELNVNALLLGDSALYLCASRKDSEQYFGPGTRLTVT.

This clone was seen a few times. V is TRBV5-1 and J is TRBJ1-1; 7 bases line up with TRBD1. The junction had 14 bases not matched to a gene; V was cut back by 5 bases and J by 1 base. Germline V gives CDR1 SGHRS, CDR2 YFSETQ. The CDR3 extends over 17 amino acids. CDR3 in DNA: TGCGCCAGCAGTCGCCAGGGGGTCCCCGCATGGAACACTGAAGCTTTCTTT. Protein product: CASSRQGVPAWNTEAFF.

The V call is TRBV30, the J call TRBJ1-5; D unresolved. CDR3 size: 12 residues. V shed 3 bases and J shed 5 bases, with 8 bases lying between them. Germline V lookup: CDR1 GTSNPN, CDR2 SVGIG (reference sequence). CDR3 bases: TGTGCCTGGAGGACAAGAGATCAGCCCCAGCATTTT. It specifies CAWRTRDQPQHF. Using reference TRBV30 and TRBJ1-5 for the parts outside the CDR3, the full variable domain is SQTIHQWPATLVQPVGSPLSLECTVEGTSNPNLYWYRQAAGRGLQLLFYSVGIGQISSEVPQNLSASRPQDRQFILSSKKLLLSDSGFYLCAWRTRDQPQHFGDGTRLSIL.

The chain couples TRBV5-4 to TRBJ2-5, with 7 bases identical to TRBD1. CDR3 length equals 16 residues. The junction had 10 bases not matched to a gene; V was cut back by 0 bases and J by 5 bases. Germline CDR1 SGHNT, CDR2 YYREEE (reference sequence). In DNA form, the CDR3 reads TGTGCCAGCAGCTTGGCTTGGACAGGTCGCTCTGAGACCCAGTACTTC. The encoded protein is CASSLAWTGRSETQYF.

V gene TRBV28 combines with J gene TRBJ2-3, with 9 nucleotides matching TRBD1. J gave up 0 bases and V 8 bases, and 6 bases lay outside the gene matches. CDR1 is MDHEN, CDR2 SYDVKM, per germline. The CDR3 spans 15 residues. The CDR3 loop is CASGPGTGSTDTQYF. CDR3 DNA sequence: TGTGCCAGCGGGCCCGGGACAGGGAGCACAGATACGCAGTATTTT.

This clone was observed a few times. The chain joins TRBV6-1 to TRBJ2-7, with D unclear. The germline V gene encodes CDR1 MNHNS and CDR2 SASEGT. The V and J ends lost 8 bases and 5 bases respectively, with 10 bases between them. The CDR3 runs to 11 residues. CDR3 residues: CASEFYDEQYF. CDR3 nucleotides: TGTGCCAGCGAATTCTATGACGAGCAGTACTTC.

This clone occurred a few times. The J gene is TRBJ1-5, the V gene TRBV16; D ambiguous. CDR1 is KGHSY and CDR2 is FQNENV in the germline V gene. This CDR3 comprises 15 residues. V lost 0 bases and J 3 bases, leaving 9 bases between the germline ends. The CDR3 DNA sequence: TGTGCCAGCAGCCAATCGTTGCCAACCAATCAGCCCCAGCATTTT. Translation gives CASSQSLPTNQPQHF.

The table lists this clone with a few counts. The J gene is TRBJ2-7, the V gene TRBV27, with 11 bases aligning to TRBD1. The CDR3 runs to 15 residues. The V segment lost 0 bases and the J segment 4 bases; nucleotides outside the gene matches: 2. Germline CDR1 reads MNHEY; CDR2 reads SMNVEV (reference sequence). CDR3 sequence reads: CASSLSGQGGYEQYF. Here the CDR3 DNA reads TGTGCCAGCAGTTTATCGGGACAGGGGGGATACGAGCAGTACTTC.

This clone was seen only a few times. V and J are TRBV29-1 and TRBJ2-7; TRBD1 matches 11 bases. CDR1 SQVTM and CDR2 ANQGSEA come from the germline V gene. The J segment lost 3 bases and the V segment lost 6 bases, leaving 16 bases of the junction unmatched. The CDR3 spans 17 residues. In nucleotides, the CDR3 is TGCAGCGTCCCGGGAGGACAGGGGGCGAAGGATGTCTACGAGCAGTACTTC. The encoded protein is CSVPGGQGAKDVYEQYF.

This clone showed up just a few times. The rearrangement joins TRBV7-6 to TRBJ2-1; D possibly corresponds to TRBD1 (5 bases). Trimming took off 0 bases at V and 3 bases at J, with 6 bases between the two ends. Germline V gives CDR1 SGHVS, CDR2 FNYEAQ. The length of the CDR3 is 14 residues. CDR3 region: CASSLADSYNEQFF. CDR3 nucleotides: TGTGCCAGCAGCTTAGCAGACAGCTACAATGAGCAGTTCTTC.

The table lists this clone with a few counts. V usage is TRBV18 and J usage is TRBJ1-5, with 7 bases matching TRBD1. V shed 6 bases and J 2 bases; nucleotides not matched to a gene: 13. The length of the CDR3 is 17 residues. Germline values: CDR1 KGHSH, CDR2 LQKENI. CDR3 coding DNA: TGTGCCAGCTCTCCCGGGACAGCACTTCGTGGCAATCAGCCCCAGCATTTT. It yields the protein CASSPGTALRGNQPQHF. Drawing the rest from reference TRBV18 and TRBJ1-5, the complete variable domain is NAGVMQNPRHLVRRRGQEARLRCSPMKGHSHVYWYRQLPEEGLKFMVYLQKENIIDESGMPKERFSAEFPKEGPSILRIQQVVRGDSAAYFCASSPGTALRGNQPQHFGDGTRLSIL.

The CDR3: CASSKDRASAEQYF. The CDR3 coding sequence is TGTGCCAGCAGCAAAGACAGGGCTTCGGCCGAGCAGTACTTC. V is TRBV7-9 and J is TRBJ2-7; 7 positions match TRBD1. V lost 5 bases and J lost 6; bases outside the gene matches: 10. The CDR3 extends over 14 amino acids. Germline V gives CDR1 SEHNR, CDR2 FQNEAQ (reference sequence). The full variable domain, with the rest looked up from reference TRBV7-9 and TRBJ2-7, is DTGVSQNPRHKITKRGQNVTFRCDPISEHNRLYWYRQTLGQGPEFLTYFQNEAQLEKSRLLSDRFSAERPKGSFSTLEIQRTEQGDSAMYLCASSKDRASAEQYFGPGTRLTVT.

This clone was observed a few times. The chain has TRBV11-2 and TRBJ2-1; possibly TRBD1 for D (8 bases). CDR1 is SGHAT, CDR2 FQNNGV, per germline. Trimming pared 5 bases from V and 4 bases from J, leaving 15 bases between. This CDR3 contains 15 residues. CDR3 sequence reads: CASSTDRGGYNEQFF. The DNA for the CDR3 is TGTGCCAGCAGCACTGACAGGGGAGGGTACAATGAGCAGTTCTTC.